The next 21 T cell receptor beta chains were all read from a single sample in a study of CXCR3-negative and CXCR3-positive naive CD8 T cells. All TRB cDNA libraries came from 5' RACE performed with UMI labels. TCRdb processed the 5' RACE reads again and assigns one entry to each CDR3 protein, with no DNA. The sample totals 150,000 to 180,000 distinct CDR3 sequences; its top ten clones hold 0.45% to 0.55%. Which antigens these TCRs recognize remains unknown. The study, taken as a whole, reports: In CXCR3-positive naive cells, the TRB CDR3s were more hydrophobic than in CXCR3-negative naive cells.

The sequenced sample was naive CXCR3+ CD8+ T cells from blood. Noted subset: CD45RO-CCR7+CD27+CD95- naive CD8+ T cells expressing CXCR3 (TNR3+). Receptors originate from a human donor in good health. Some clones in this sample may be carry-over from other donors' samples.

This rearrangement joins TRBV5-6 to TRBJ2-3. The CDR3 extends over 17 amino acids. The germline V gene has CDR1 SGHDT and CDR2 YYEEEE. CDR3 sequence: CASSRFRNYDGTDTQYF.

The V and J genes are TRBV19 and TRBJ2-1; TCRdb's D call, TRBD1, is unchecked because there is no DNA. The CDR3 extends over 15 amino acids. CDR1 LNHDA and CDR2 SQIVND come from the germline V gene (reference sequence). CDR3 protein: CASSATGSSYNEQFF.

V usage is TRBV28 and J usage is TRBJ2-7; TCRdb's D gene call, TRBD1, goes unchecked for lack of DNA. The CDR3 totals 15 residues. Looked up from germline, CDR1 is MDHEN and CDR2 is SYDVKM. CDR3 loop: CASSLFGERVGEQYF.

V usage is TRBV5-6 and J usage is TRBJ2-2; as DNA is missing, the TRBD1 call by TCRdb cannot be tested. The CDR3 sequence is 15 residues long. The germline V gene encodes CDR1 SGHDT and CDR2 YYEEEE. CDR3 region: CASSPWTGNTGELFF.

The V gene is TRBV5-1, the J gene TRBJ2-3; checking the TCRdb D call of TRBD1 is not possible without DNA. Germline CDR1 SGHRS, CDR2 YFSETQ. This CDR3 has 15 residues. The chain's CDR3 is CASSSDRAHTDTQYF. The full variable domain, rest sourced from reference TRBV5-1 and TRBJ2-3, is KAGVTQTPRYLIKTRGQQVTLSCSPISGHRSVSWYQQTPGQGLQFLFEYFSETQRNKGNFPGRFSGRQFSNSRSEMNVSTLELGDSALYLCASSSDRAHTDTQYFGPGTRLTVL.

The chain recombines TRBV29-1 with TRBJ2-1; TCRdb's assignment of TRBD1 cannot be checked, as there is no DNA. Germline lookup yields CDR1 SQVTM and CDR2 ANQGSEA. CDR3 length: 14 residues. The CDR3 sequence is CSVSDRGDYNEQFF.

V and J are TRBV28 and TRBJ2-1; TCRdb's D call, TRBD2, is unchecked because there is no DNA. This CDR3 contains 15 residues. Germline loops: CDR1 MDHEN, CDR2 SYDVKM. CDR3: CASSSRAGSYNEQFF.

CDR3 protein: CSVVGNTDTQYF. The chain uses TRBV29-1 and TRBJ2-3. This CDR3 spans 12 amino acids. Germline V gene sequence: CDR1 SQVTM, CDR2 ANQGSEA.

This chain links TRBV27 with TRBJ2-7; TCRdb's D call, TRBD2, is unchecked because there is no DNA. CDR3 length: 16 amino acids. Germline V gives CDR1 MNHEY, CDR2 SMNVEV (reference sequence). The CDR3: CASSSYLGTSVYEQYF.

This CDR3 is CSALGREGPRETQYF. The V call is TRBV20-1, the J call TRBJ2-5; TCRdb designates TRBD2, a call that cannot be tested without DNA. Germline CDR1 and CDR2: DFQATT and SNEGSKA (reference sequence). The length of the CDR3 is 15 residues.

The gene calls are TRBV30 and TRBJ1-4; the TRBD1 assignment by TCRdb is unverifiable without DNA. CDR1 is GTSNPN, CDR2 SVGIG, per germline (reference sequence). The CDR3 covers 15 residues. CDR3: CAWTGTGATNEKLFF.

J is TRBJ1-2 and V is TRBV7-9. The CDR3 is 13 residues long. Germline CDR1 SEHNR, CDR2 FQNEAQ (reference sequence). The CDR3 is CASSFGGPYGYTF.

V gene TRBV7-2 combines with J gene TRBJ1-4. Germline loops: CDR1 SGHTA, CDR2 FQGNSA. This CDR3 spans 13 amino acids. CDR3 amino acids: CASFEGFRKKLFF.

The V and J genes are TRBV20-1 and TRBJ2-5; TCRdb lists TRBD2, though no DNA is available to test this call. This CDR3 spans 15 amino acids. CDR1 is DFQATT, CDR2 SNEGSKA, per germline (reference sequence). CDR3 residues: CSASFTSGRAETQYF.

The chain employs TRBV7-9 and TRBJ2-3; without DNA, the TCRdb call of TRBD2 cannot be checked. This CDR3 has 15 amino acids. Looked up from germline, CDR1 is SEHNR and CDR2 is FQNEAQ (reference sequence). The CDR3 sequence is CASSLEGFRTDTQYF.

V gene TRBV14 combines with J gene TRBJ2-7; TCRdb designates TRBD1, a call that cannot be tested without DNA. The V gene's germline CDR1 is SGHDN and CDR2 FVKESK. The CDR3 has 18 amino acids. The CDR3 loop reads CASSQIGGFGGLPYEQYF.

This chain connects TRBV28 to TRBJ2-1; TCRdb outputs TRBD1, but without DNA this stays unchecked. CDR3 length equals 16 residues. The V gene's germline CDR1 is MDHEN and CDR2 SYDVKM. CDR3 protein: CASTALRGLAYNEQFF.

The chain couples TRBV7-9 to TRBJ2-7; TCRdb's D call of TRBD1 is untestable without DNA. CDR1 and CDR2 (germline): SEHNR, FQNEAQ (reference sequence). The CDR3 totals 13 residues. CDR3 sequence: CASGEGANYEQYF.

This sequence joins TRBV7-2 and TRBJ1-1. This CDR3 is 12 amino acids long. Germline V CDR1 and CDR2: SGHTA, FQGNSA. CDR3: CASSWENTEAFF.

The rearrangement links TRBV11-2 to TRBJ2-5; TCRdb's D call, TRBD1, is unchecked because there is no DNA. The germline V gene has CDR1 SGHAT and CDR2 FQNNGV. The CDR3 is made up of 16 amino acids. The CDR3: CASSLGGRGGGETQYF.

The rearrangement links TRBV29-1 to TRBJ2-7; TCRdb picks TRBD1, but there is no DNA to check that call. The CDR3 has 13 amino acids. Germline V lookup: CDR1 SQVTM, CDR2 ANQGSEA. CDR3 protein: CSAQGTGVYEQYF.